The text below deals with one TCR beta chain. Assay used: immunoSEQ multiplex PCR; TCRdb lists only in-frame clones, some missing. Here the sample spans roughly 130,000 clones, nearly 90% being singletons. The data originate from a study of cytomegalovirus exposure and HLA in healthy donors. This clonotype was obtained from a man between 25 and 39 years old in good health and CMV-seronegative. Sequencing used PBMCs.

The CDR3 is CASSSRDRGYNEQFF. The CDR3 DNA sequence: TGTGCCAGCAGCTCCCGGGACAGGGGCTACAATGAGCAGTTCTTC. V and J are TRBV7-2 and TRBJ2-1; 10 bases are shared with TRBD1. The CDR3 length is 15 residues. Germline CDR1 SGHTA, CDR2 FQGNSA. V dropped 4 bases and J dropped 3; count of bases not matched to a gene: 3.